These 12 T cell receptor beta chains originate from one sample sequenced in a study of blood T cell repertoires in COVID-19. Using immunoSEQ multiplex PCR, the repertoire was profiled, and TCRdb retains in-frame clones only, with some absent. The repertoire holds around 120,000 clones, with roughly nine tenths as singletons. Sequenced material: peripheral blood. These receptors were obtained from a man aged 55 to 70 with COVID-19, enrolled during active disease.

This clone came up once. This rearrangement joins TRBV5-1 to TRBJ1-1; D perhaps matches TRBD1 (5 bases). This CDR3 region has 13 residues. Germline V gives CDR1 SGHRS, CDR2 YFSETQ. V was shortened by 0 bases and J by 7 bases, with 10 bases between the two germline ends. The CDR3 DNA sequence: TGCGCCAGCAGCTTGGCTTCCGACAGTGAAGCTTTCTTT. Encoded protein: CASSLASDSEAFF.

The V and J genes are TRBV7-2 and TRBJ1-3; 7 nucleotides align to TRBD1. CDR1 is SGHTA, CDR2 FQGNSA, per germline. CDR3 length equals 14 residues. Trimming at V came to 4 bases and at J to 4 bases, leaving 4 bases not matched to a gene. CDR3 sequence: CASSYRGSGNTIYF. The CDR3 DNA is TGTGCCAGCAGCTACAGGGGATCCGGAAACACCATATATTTT.

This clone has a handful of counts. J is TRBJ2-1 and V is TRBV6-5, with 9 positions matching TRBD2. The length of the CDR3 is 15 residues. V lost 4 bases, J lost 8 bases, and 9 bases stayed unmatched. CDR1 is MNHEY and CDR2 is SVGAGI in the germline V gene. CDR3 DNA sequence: TGTGCCAGCAGTTCCGGACTAGCGAGAGACTATGAGCAGTTCTTC. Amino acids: CASSSGLARDYEQFF.

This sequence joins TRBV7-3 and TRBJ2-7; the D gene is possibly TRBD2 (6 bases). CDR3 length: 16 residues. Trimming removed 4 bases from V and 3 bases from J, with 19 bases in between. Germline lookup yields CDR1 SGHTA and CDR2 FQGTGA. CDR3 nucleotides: TGTGCCAGCAGCTCTGGCGGGGACCCGCGACTCTACGAGCAGTACTTC. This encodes CASSSGGDPRLYEQYF.

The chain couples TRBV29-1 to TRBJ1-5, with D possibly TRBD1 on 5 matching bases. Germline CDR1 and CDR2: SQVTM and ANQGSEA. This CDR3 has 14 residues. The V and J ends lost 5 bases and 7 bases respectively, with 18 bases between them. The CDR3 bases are TGCAGCGTTTTGGGAGGGGAGCTCGGGCAGCCCCAGCATTTT. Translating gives CSVLGGELGQPQHF.

CDR3 protein: CASSETEAGTEAFF. The CDR3 bases are TGTGCCAGCAGTGAGACAGAAGCCGGCACTGAAGCTTTCTTT. The J gene is TRBJ1-1, the V gene TRBV25-1, with a tentative D call TRBD1 (5 bases). Germline V gene sequence: CDR1 MGHDK, CDR2 SYGVNS. There are 14 residues in the CDR3. V was trimmed by 3 bases and J by 4 bases, leaving 12 bases between them.

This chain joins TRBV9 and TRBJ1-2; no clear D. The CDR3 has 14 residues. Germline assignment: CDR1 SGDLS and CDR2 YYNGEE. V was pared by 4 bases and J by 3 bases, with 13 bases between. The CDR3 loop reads CASSPSRQHYGYTF. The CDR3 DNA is TGTGCCAGCAGCCCCAGCAGGCAGCACTATGGCTACACCTTC. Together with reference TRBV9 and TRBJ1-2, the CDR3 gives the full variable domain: DSGVTQTPKHLITATGQRVTLRCSPRSGDLSVYWYQQSLDQGLQFLIQYYNGEERAKGNILERFSAQQFPDLHSELNLSSLELGDSALYFCASSPSRQHYGYTFGSGTRLTVV.

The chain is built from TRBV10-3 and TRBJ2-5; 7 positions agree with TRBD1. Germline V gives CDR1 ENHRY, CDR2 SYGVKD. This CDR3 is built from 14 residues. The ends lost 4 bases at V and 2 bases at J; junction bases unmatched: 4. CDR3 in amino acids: CAISVMGQQETQYF. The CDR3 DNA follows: TGTGCCATCAGTGTCATGGGACAGCAAGAGACCCAGTACTTC.

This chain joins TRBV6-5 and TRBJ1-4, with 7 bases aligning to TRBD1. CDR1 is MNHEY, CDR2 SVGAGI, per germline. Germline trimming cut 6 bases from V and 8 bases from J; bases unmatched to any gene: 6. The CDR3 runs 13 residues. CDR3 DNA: TGTGCCAGCAGAGGACAGGTGGGGGAAAAACTGTTTTTT. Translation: CASRGQVGEKLFF.

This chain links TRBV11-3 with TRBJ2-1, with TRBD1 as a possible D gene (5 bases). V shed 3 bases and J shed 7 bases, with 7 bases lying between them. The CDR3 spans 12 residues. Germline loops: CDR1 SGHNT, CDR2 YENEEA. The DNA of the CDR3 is TGTGCCAGCAGCTTCCAGGGAAATGAGCAGTTCTTC. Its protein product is CASSFQGNEQFF.

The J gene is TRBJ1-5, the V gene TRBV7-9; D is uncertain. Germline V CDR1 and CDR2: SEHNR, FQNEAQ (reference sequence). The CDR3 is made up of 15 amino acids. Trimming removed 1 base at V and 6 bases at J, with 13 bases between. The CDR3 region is CASSLGLPGVQPQHF. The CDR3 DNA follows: TGTGCCAGCAGCTTAGGCCTCCCCGGAGTTCAGCCCCAGCATTTT. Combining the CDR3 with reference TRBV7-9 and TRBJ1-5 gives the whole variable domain DTGVSQNPRHKITKRGQNVTFRCDPISEHNRLYWYRQTLGQGPEFLTYFQNEAQLEKSRLLSDRFSAERPKGSFSTLEIQRTEQGDSAMYLCASSLGLPGVQPQHFGDGTRLSIL.

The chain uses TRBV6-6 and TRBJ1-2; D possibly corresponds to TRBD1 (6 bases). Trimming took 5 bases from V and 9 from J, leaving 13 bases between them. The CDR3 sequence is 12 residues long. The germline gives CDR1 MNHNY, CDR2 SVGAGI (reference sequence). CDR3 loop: CASSNTDSSYTF. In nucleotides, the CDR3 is TGTGCCAGCAGTAACACGGACAGTAGCTACACCTTC.